A selection of T cell receptor beta chains follows, all from one sample in a study of T cell responses to AZD1222 COVID-19 vaccine. TCRdb's copy holds only in-frame clones and misses some; the assay was immunoSEQ multiplex PCR. In the table there are about 96,000 clones, almost 90% of which are singletons. The sample consisted of peripheral blood, taken on day 0 of AZD1222 vaccination. The origin of the receptors is an adult in good health. CDR3s include the opening cysteine and the closing phenylalanine or tryptophan. The D gene is left open where the match is weak. Clone size is stated in some rows and not others, as once, few, many or a class when expanded.

>.|TRBJ2-7|TRBV7-8|.
CASSFPGSSSYEQYF
TGTGCCAGCAGCTTTCCGGGGTCGAGCTCCTACGAGCAGTACTTC
>.|TRBJ2-7|TRBV5-6|.
CASTYEGDEQYF
TGTGCCAGCACCTACGAGGGCGACGAGCAGTACTTC
>.|TRBJ1-2|TRBV28|.
CASSPVANYGYTF
TGTGCCAGCAGTCCCGTCGCGAACTATGGCTACACCTTC
>TRBD2|TRBJ2-3|TRBV6-5|few
CASRGLAGGADTQYF
TGTGCCAGCAGGGGACTAGCGGGAGGGGCAGATACGCAGTATTTT
>.|TRBJ1-2|TRBV6-5|.
CASSPSGGRNYGYTF
TGTGCCAGCAGCCCCTCTGGGGGGCGAAACTATGGCTACACCTTC
>.|TRBJ1-3|TRBV27|.
CASSNSYPGAGRSYGNTIYF
TGTGCCAGCAGCAACTCCTACCCAGGTGCCGGGCGATCGTATGGAAACACCATATATTTT
>.|TRBJ1-1|TRBV18|.
CASSPRVGRENTEAFF
TGTGCCAGCTCACCACGGGTGGGCAGGGAGAACACTGAAGCTTTCTTT
>.|TRBJ2-2|TRBV15|.
CATSRRRVENTGELFF
TGTGCCACCAGCAGGCGCCGGGTCGAGAACACCGGGGAGCTGTTTTTT
>TRBD1|TRBJ1-5|TRBV30|.
CAWSGQGDQPQHF
TGTGCCTGGAGTGGACAGGGGGACCAGCCCCAGCATTTT
>TRBD1|TRBJ2-5|TRBV5-1|once
CASSLPQGAETQYF
TGCGCCAGCAGCTTGCCGCAGGGGGCGGAGACCCAGTACTTC
>.|TRBJ2-5|TRBV4-2|.
CASSQENSVEETQYF
TGTGCCAGCAGCCAAGAGAACAGCGTGGAAGAGACCCAGTACTTC
>.|TRBJ2-3|TRBV4-1|.
CASSQDRANPSTDTQYF
TGCGCCAGCAGCCAAGATAGGGCCAACCCTAGCACAGATACGCAGTATTTT
>.|TRBJ2-2|TRBV19|.
CASSPTTGELFF
TGTGCCAGTAGCCCGACCACCGGGGAGCTGTTTTTT
>TRBD1|TRBJ1-6|TRBV20-1|.
CSASNSQGHPLNNSPLHF
TGCAGTGCTAGTAACTCACAGGGGCATCCCCTTAATAATTCACCCCTCCACTTT
>.|TRBJ2-7|TRBV6-5|.
CASTVTGYEQYF
TGTGCCTCGACAGTGACCGGTTACGAGCAGTACTTC
>.|TRBJ2-7|TRBV6-6|.
CASSYPPDGGEQYF
TGTGCCAGCAGTTACCCCCCGGACGGGGGCGAGCAGTACTTC
>.|TRBJ2-7|TRBV27|.
CASRRRWEPLGEQYF
TGTGCCAGCAGGCGAAGGTGGGAGCCTTTGGGCGAGCAGTACTTC
>TRBD1|TRBJ2-5|TRBV7-2|.
CASSSWTGEGETQYF
TGTGCCAGCAGCTCCTGGACAGGGGAGGGCGAGACCCAGTACTTC
>.|TRBJ2-7|TRBV29-1|.
CSVVITASYEQYF
TGCAGCGTTGTTATTACAGCTTCCTACGAGCAGTACTTC
>TRBD2|TRBJ2-7|TRBV9|.
CASSPTRGGPYEQYF
TGTGCCAGCAGCCCAACAAGGGGAGGGCCCTACGAGCAGTACTTC
>.|TRBJ2-5|TRBV27|.
CASSLLPGETQYF
TGTGCCAGCAGTTTATTGCCCGGGGAGACCCAGTACTTC
>.|TRBJ1-4|TRBV28|few
CASSSQGLNEKLFF
TGTGCCAGCAGTTCACAGGGACTGAATGAAAAACTGTTTTTT
>TRBD1|TRBJ2-2|TRBV24-1|few
CATSDGPTGGTGELFF
TGTGCCACCAGTGATGGGCCGACAGGGGGCACCGGGGAGCTGTTTTTT
>.|TRBJ2-7|TRBV27|.
CASSLVGSYEQYF
TGTGCCAGCAGTTTAGTCGGTTCCTACGAGCAGTACTTC
>.|TRBJ1-2|TRBV30|.
CASYDGANYGYTF
TGTGCCTCTTACGACGGAGCTAACTATGGCTACACCTTC
>.|TRBJ2-2|TRBV4-1|few
CASSLIGGAGDTGELFF
TGCGCCAGCAGCTTGATTGGGGGGGCCGGGGACACCGGGGAGCTGTTTTTT
>.|TRBJ1-5|TRBV6-2/TRBV6-3|.
CASSYGHSQPQHF
TGTGCCAGCAGTTACGGACACAGTCAGCCCCAGCATTTT
>.|TRBJ2-4|TRBV5-6|.
CASSFPPRGLAKNIQYF
TGTGCCAGCAGCTTCCCGCCAAGGGGCTTAGCCAAAAACATTCAGTACTTC
>.|TRBJ1-5|TRBV19|.
CASSNLDASRTKQPQHF
TGTGCCAGTAGTAATCTTGACGCATCAAGGACGAAACAGCCCCAGCATTTT
>TRBD1|TRBJ2-7|TRBV6-5|.
CASRRVFTGEGEQYF
TGTGCCAGCAGAAGGGTTTTTACAGGGGAAGGTGAGCAGTACTTC
>TRBD1|TRBJ2-2|TRBV11-2|.
CASSLAGTGGRTGELFF
TGTGCCAGCAGCTTAGCCGGGACAGGAGGGCGGACCGGGGAGCTGTTTTTT
>.|TRBJ2-5|TRBV24-1|.
CATSTGYQETQYF
TGTGCCACCAGTACGGGCTACCAAGAGACCCAGTACTTC
>.|TRBJ2-5|TRBV5-1|.
CASSLGTSQETQYF
TGCGCCAGCAGCTTGGGTACTAGCCAAGAGACCCAGTACTTC
>TRBD1|TRBJ1-1|TRBV2|.
CASKQGAGQAFF
TGTGCCAGCAAACAGGGGGCAGGGCAAGCTTTCTTT
>.|TRBJ2-7|TRBV6-2/TRBV6-3|.
CASRPITVSEQYF
TGTGCCAGCAGACCTATCACGGTGAGCGAGCAGTACTTC